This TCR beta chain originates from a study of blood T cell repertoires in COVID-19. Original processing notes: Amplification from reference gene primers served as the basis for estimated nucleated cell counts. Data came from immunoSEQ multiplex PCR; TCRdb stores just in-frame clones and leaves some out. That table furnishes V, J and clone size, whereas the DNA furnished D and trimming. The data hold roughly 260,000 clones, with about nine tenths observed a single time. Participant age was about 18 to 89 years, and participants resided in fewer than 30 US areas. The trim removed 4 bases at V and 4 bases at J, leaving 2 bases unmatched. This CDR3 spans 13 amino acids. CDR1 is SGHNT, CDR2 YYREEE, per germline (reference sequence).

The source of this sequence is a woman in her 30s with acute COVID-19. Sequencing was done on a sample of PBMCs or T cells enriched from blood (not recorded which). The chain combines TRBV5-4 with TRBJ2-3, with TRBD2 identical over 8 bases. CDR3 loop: CASSMTSADTQYF. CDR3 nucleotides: TGTGCCAGCAGCATGACTAGCGCAGATACGCAGTATTTT.